This T cell receptor (beta chain) was observed in a study of T-cell memory formation after mild COVID-19. Study-level points and caveats: Clones shrinking between day 15 and 85 showed a balanced CD4/CD8 split, and those that grew later tilted toward CD4+. Mainly in CM and EM were contracting CD4+ clones; CD8+ were in EMRA.

TCRdb reprocessed the 5' RACE reads via MiXCR and lists one record per CDR3 protein. Here the sample spans roughly 610,000 distinct CDR3 sequences, 17% being singletons. Worth noting for this clonotype: Its antigen is currently unknown.

From germline, CDR1 is LNHDA and CDR2 SQIVND (reference sequence). Trimming cost V 10 bases and J 0 bases; bases outside gene matches: 11. This CDR3 comprises 15 residues. The TCR sequence derives from an adult woman who had mild COVID-19 (a few samples of this study predate the infection). Cell type and time point are not known. Specimen: PBMCs or a T cell subset sorted from them (not recorded which). This sequence joins TRBV19 and TRBJ1-1; 7 positions match TRBD1. The CDR3 nucleotides are TGTGCCACCAACACTGGGGGACAGTTGAACACTGAAGCTTTCTTT. It yields the protein CATNTGGQLNTEAFF.